A selection of T cell receptor beta chains follows, all from one sample in a study of shared clonotypes between healthy human individuals. Assay: immunoSEQ multiplex PCR; the TCRdb copy retains only in-frame clones and omits some. The sample yields 230,000 or so clones, 65% seen once. Sequenced material: memory CD4+ T cells sorted from blood. These receptors all stem from a man aged 25 to 40 in good health. CDR3s include the opening cysteine and the closing phenylalanine or tryptophan. Each record gives: J gene, V gene, clone size, D gene, CDR3 protein, CDR3 DNA. The D gene is left open where the match is weak. Size is omitted from some rows. Given values are once, few, many or a class for expanded clones.

>TRBJ2-5|TRBV5-6|.|TRBD1
CASSLPGQGEETQYF
TGTGCCAGCAGCTTGCCGGGACAGGGGGAAGAGACCCAGTACTTC
>TRBJ2-2|TRBV11-3|.|TRBD1
CASSRDRAGELFF
TGTGCCAGCAGCAGGGACAGGGCCGGGGAGCTGTTTTTT
>TRBJ2-7|TRBV14|.|TRBD1
CASSSRNRGYEQYF
TGTGCCAGCAGCAGTAGAAACAGGGGTTACGAGCAGTACTTC
>TRBJ2-1|TRBV10-2|few|.
CASRPGVSAYNEQFF
TGCGCCAGCAGGCCGGGGGTCAGCGCCTACAATGAGCAGTTCTTC
>TRBJ1-3|TRBV5-3|.|.
CARNGVRSGNTIYF
TGTGCCAGAAACGGGGTCCGCTCTGGAAACACCATATATTTT
>TRBJ2-1|TRBV7-7|.|TRBD1
CASSLSTGARVYEQFF
TGTGCTAGCAGCTTATCTACAGGGGCGCGCGTCTATGAGCAGTTCTTC
>TRBJ2-7|TRBV7-9|.|TRBD2
CASSLSGTSGSWEQYF
TGTGCCAGCAGCTTGAGCGGGACTAGCGGGAGTTGGGAGCAGTACTTC
>TRBJ2-7|TRBV27|.|.
CASRPGGTNSYEQYF
TGTGCCAGCAGGCCTGGGGGGACAAACTCCTACGAGCAGTACTTC
>TRBJ2-1|TRBV30|.|TRBD2
CAWSRTSGRPNNEQFF
TGTGCCTGGAGCCGGACTAGCGGGAGGCCCAACAATGAGCAGTTCTTC
>TRBJ2-7|TRBV4-1|.|.
CASSLGTDSYEQYF
TGCGCCAGCAGCCTTGGGACTGACAGTTACGAGCAGTACTTC
>TRBJ2-5|TRBV28|.|.
CASSLLQGIKTQYF
TGTGCCAGCAGCTTACTTCAGGGAATAAAGACCCAGTACTTC
>TRBJ2-5|TRBV15|few|TRBD2
CATSRERTSEKTQYF
TGTGCCACCAGCAGAGAGAGGACTAGCGAAAAGACCCAGTACTTC
>TRBJ2-1|TRBV14|.|TRBD1
CASSLRQGGEQEQFF
TGTGCCAGCAGCCTCAGACAGGGGGGGGAACAAGAGCAGTTCTTC
>TRBJ1-1|TRBV6-4|once|.
CASSAGLDTEAFF
TGTGCCAGCAGTGCCGGGTTGGACACTGAAGCTTTCTTT
>TRBJ1-5|TRBV28|.|.
CATESSNQPQHF
TGTGCCACCGAGAGTAGCAATCAGCCCCAGCATTTT
>TRBJ1-1|TRBV7-9|few|.
CASSLVLGGNTEAFF
TGTGCCAGCAGCTTAGTCCTGGGAGGTAACACTGAAGCTTTCTTT
>TRBJ2-7|TRBV10-2|few|TRBD1
CASSPPGTGAYEQYF
TGCGCCAGCAGCCCCCCCGGGACAGGGGCTTACGAGCAGTACTTC